This T cell receptor (beta chain) was identified in a study of shared clonotypes between healthy human individuals. Study outcomes and limitations: Since donors were few, the genetic and exposure-history diversity represented was limited.

Germline lookup yields CDR1 MNHEY and CDR2 SVGAGI. The CDR3 has 12 amino acids. In this sample, this clone turned up many times. The antigen remains unidentified. Splitting of each subset's genomic DNA was done evenly across several immunoSEQ plates. Generated by immunoSEQ multiplex PCR, the TCRdb table keeps only in-frame clones and is missing some. This table has more than 150,000 clones, 66% appearing once. This TCR was recovered from a man younger than 45 in good health. Sequencing used memory CD4+ T cells sorted from blood. Described subset: CD45RA-negative fraction. This sequence joins TRBV6-5 and TRBJ2-1; D call uncertain. As DNA, the CDR3 is TGTGGGAGCTGGAATTCCTACAATGAGCAGTTCTTC. It yields the protein CGSWNSYNEQFF.